This T cell receptor (beta chain) was sequenced for a study of T-cell memory formation after mild COVID-19. TCRdb reprocessed the 5' RACE reads via MiXCR and lists one record per CDR3 protein. Of 350,000 to 450,000 distinct CDR3 sequences in the sample, 13% to 15% were seen once. V lost 4 bases, J lost 3 bases, and 10 bases lay in between. Germline V gene lookup returns CDR1 SEHNR and CDR2 FQNEAQ (reference sequence). The CDR3 length is 13 residues. Notes on this clonotype: What it recognizes is unknown.

Study conclusions and caveats: Clones that shrank (day 15 to 85) were balanced CD4/CD8, whereas later expanders leaned CD4+.

The sequence was obtained from a man aged 18 to 35 who had mild COVID-19 (a few samples of this study predate the infection). Cell type and time point are not known. V usage is TRBV7-9 and J usage is TRBJ2-7, with D possibly being TRBD1 (6 bases). Sample: PBMCs or a T cell subset sorted from them (not recorded which). Written as DNA, the CDR3 is TGTGCCAGCAGCTGGGACATCCGCTACGAGCAGTACTTC. As protein: CASSWDIRYEQYF.